Below, 24 T cell receptor beta chains from the same sample are listed, as sequenced in a study of identical twins. TCRdb ran MiXCR on the 5' RACE reads and lists one entry per CDR3 protein. This table has 1.5 million or so distinct CDR3 sequences, about 30% appearing once. The sequenced sample was cord blood. The receptors come from a newborn girl in good health.

This clonotype has a handful of counts. V usage is TRBV18 and J usage is TRBJ1-6; 7 positions match TRBD1. The germline V gene has CDR1 KGHSH and CDR2 LQKENI. V lost 1 base to trimming and J lost 9 bases; unmatched junction nucleotides: 3. This CDR3 is 14 amino acids long. Here the CDR3 reads CASSPRQGGSPLHF. The CDR3 DNA follows: TGTGCCAGCTCACCACGACAGGGCGGTTCACCCCTCCACTTT. Full variable domain (missing parts from reference TRBV18 and TRBJ1-6): NAGVMQNPRHLVRRRGQEARLRCSPMKGHSHVYWYRQLPEEGLKFMVYLQKENIIDESGMPKERFSAEFPKEGPSILRIQQVVRGDSAAYFCASSPRQGGSPLHFGNGTRLTVT.

As DNA, the CDR3 is TGCGCCAGCAGCAGATTTCAGGGGCTCTCCTACGAGCAGTACTTC. It codes for CASSRFQGLSYEQYF. The V call is TRBV5-1, the J call TRBJ2-7; D is possibly TRBD1 (6 bases). Germline-derived CDR1 and CDR2 are SGHRS and YFSETQ. V lost 4 bases to trimming and J lost 0 bases, with 14 bases between them. The CDR3 is 15 residues long.

This clonotype was seen more than once but under ten times. The chain has TRBV4-1 and TRBJ1-5; 7 nucleotides agree with TRBD1. The CDR3 covers 16 residues. From germline, CDR1 is MGHRA and CDR2 YSYEKL. Unmatched junction bases numbered 10, after V lost 3 bases and J lost 5 bases. DNA for the CDR3: TGCGCCAGCAGCCAGGGGACTGACAGGGCCTATCAGCCCCAGCATTTT. This sequence encodes CASSQGTDRAYQPQHF.

This clonotype occurred many times. This CDR3 reads CSVVKLGSPGPDTQYF. In nucleotides, the CDR3 is TGCAGCGTTGTAAAGTTAGGGTCCCCGGGCCCAGATACGCAGTATTTT. This rearrangement joins TRBV29-1 to TRBJ2-3; D gene unclear. The CDR3 is 16 residues long. From germline, CDR1 is SQVTM and CDR2 ANQGSEA. V was trimmed by 4 bases and J by 4 bases, leaving 21 bases between them.

J is TRBJ2-1 and V is TRBV30, with D possibly being TRBD1 (7 bases). Germline values: CDR1 GTSNPN, CDR2 SVGIG (reference sequence). Trimming removed 3 bases from V and 4 bases from J, with 10 bases in between. There are 13 residues in the CDR3. In DNA form, the CDR3 reads TGTGCCTGGAGCAGGGGGGCTTACAATGAGCAGTTCTTC. Protein product: CAWSRGAYNEQFF.

In its sample, this clonotype was seen a few times. V gene TRBV20-1 combines with J gene TRBJ1-2, with 7 bases aligning to TRBD1. The germline V gene has CDR1 DFQATT and CDR2 SNEGSKA (reference sequence). V was pared by 1 base and J by 5 bases, with 4 bases of the junction left unmatched. CDR3 length: 13 amino acids. This CDR3 reads CSARVQGEYGYTF. CDR3 in DNA: TGCAGTGCTAGAGTCCAGGGGGAATATGGCTACACCTTC.

This clonotype was found once. A much larger clone sits a single nucleotide away, making a read error possible. The chain carries TRBV4-2 and TRBJ2-7; possibly TRBD2 for D (6 bases). CDR3 length equals 15 residues. CDR1 LGHNA and CDR2 YNFKEQ come from the germline V gene. Trimming took off 4 bases at V and 0 bases at J, with 13 bases between the two ends. In DNA form, the CDR3 reads TGTGCCAGCAGCCGAGTAGGGACTTACTCCTACGAGCAGTACTTC. Translation gives CASSRVGTYSYEQYF.

In its sample, this clonotype was seen a few times. This chain links TRBV11-2 with TRBJ2-1, with D possibly TRBD2 on 5 matching bases. The end of the DNA aligns better with TRBJ2-7, so the J call may be wrong. Germline V gene data show CDR1 as SGHAT and CDR2 as FQNNGV. CDR3 length: 16 residues. CDR3 sequence reads: CASSTNSGYSYNEQYF. The CDR3 DNA follows: TGTGCCAGCAGCACCAACAGCGGCTACTCCTACAATGAGCAGTACTTC.

The chain uses TRBV7-6 and TRBJ2-7, with 8 bases aligning to TRBD1. CDR1 and CDR2 (germline): SGHVS, FNYEAQ. V was pared by 5 bases and J by 2 bases, with 8 bases of the junction left unmatched. The CDR3 extends over 15 amino acids. The chain's CDR3 is CASSRSGQGTYEQYF. CDR3 DNA sequence: TGTGCCAGCAGCCGCTCCGGACAGGGCACCTACGAGCAGTACTTC.

Ten or more counts support this clonotype. V usage is TRBV12-3 or TRBV12-4 and J usage is TRBJ2-7; 8 bases map to TRBD2. The V segment lost 5 bases and the J segment 3 bases; nucleotides outside the gene matches: 3. The CDR3 runs 13 residues. The CDR3, as DNA: TGTGCCAGCAGTCCGACTAGCGTCTACGAGCAGTACTTC. It specifies CASSPTSVYEQYF.

This clonotype came up a few times. The chain has TRBV4-2 and TRBJ2-3, with no clear D. V lost 0 bases and J 2 bases, leaving 9 bases between the germline ends. Looked up from germline, CDR1 is LGHNA and CDR2 is YNFKEQ. The CDR3 has 15 amino acids. The CDR3 DNA reads TGTGCCAGCAGCCAAGAAGGCGCCCCCACAGATACGCAGTATTTT. Translated, it gives CASSQEGAPTDTQYF.

The chain employs TRBV27 and TRBJ1-4; TRBD1 matches at 8 bases. CDR3 length: 17 amino acids. The J segment lost 0 bases and the V segment lost 6 bases, leaving 9 bases of the junction unmatched. Germline assignment: CDR1 MNHEY and CDR2 SMNVEV (reference sequence). CDR3 bases: TGTGCCAGCAGCCGGGACAGGACTAATGCAACTAATGAAAAACTGTTTTTT. It encodes CASSRDRTNATNEKLFF.

The V gene is TRBV14, the J gene TRBJ1-5; a possible D gene is TRBD1 (5 bases). Germline loops: CDR1 SGHDN, CDR2 FVKESK. CDR3 length equals 15 residues. Trimming removed 6 bases at V and 4 bases at J, with 16 bases between. CDR3 DNA sequence: TGTGCCAGCAGACTCCGGGACCCCCTGAATCAGCCCCAGCATTTT. This codes for CASRLRDPLNQPQHF.

A few counts support this clonotype. The rearrangement links TRBV7-8 to TRBJ2-1, with 15 bases lining up with TRBD2. J lost 7 bases, V lost 5 bases, and 6 bases had no gene match. The germline CDR1 and CDR2 sequences are SGHVS and FQNEAQ. This CDR3 has 16 amino acids. The CDR3 DNA follows: TGTGCCAGCAGCACCGGACTAGCGGGGGGGCTAAATGAGCAGTTCTTC. Protein product: CASSTGLAGGLNEQFF.

This clonotype was detected only a few times. CDR3 sequence (DNA): TGTGCCAGCAGCTTATCGGTAGCGGGGGGGTTCTACAATGAGCAGTTCTTC. Translating it yields CASSLSVAGGFYNEQFF. The chain couples TRBV7-2 to TRBJ2-1; 11 bases match TRBD2. The germline V gene has CDR1 SGHTA and CDR2 FQGNSA. The junction had 6 bases not matched to a gene; V was cut back by 2 bases and J by 3 bases. This CDR3 comprises 17 residues.

The chain couples TRBV4-1 to TRBJ2-1; 7 bases are a match to TRBD1. The J segment lost 9 bases and the V segment lost 1 base, leaving 12 bases of the junction unmatched. The CDR3 is 16 residues long. Per the germline V gene, CDR1 is MGHRA and CDR2 is YSYEKL. The CDR3 bases are TGCGCCAGCAGCCAAGTAGGGGGCCCACTCCGGGGTGAGCAGTTCTTC. It encodes CASSQVGGPLRGEQFF.

About this clonotype itself: An end of the junction differs from the germline gene, which may be a read error. The chain combines TRBV4-2 with TRBJ2-3; D is undetermined. The germline V gene has CDR1 LGHNA and CDR2 YNFKEQ. The CDR3 is 13 amino acids. The CDR3 DNA follows: TGTGCCGGCAGCCAAGACCGGCAAGATACGCAGTATTTT. Residues: CAGSQDRQDTQYF.

This clonotype has more than one count but fewer than ten. The chain couples TRBV6-1 to TRBJ1-5; possible D gene TRBD1, 5 bases. There are 11 residues in the CDR3. Germline V gives CDR1 MNHNS, CDR2 SASEGT. V was shortened by 6 bases and J by 6 bases, with 6 bases between the two germline ends. As DNA, the CDR3 is TGTGCCAGCAGAACAGGTCAGCCCCAGCATTTT. It is translated as CASRTGQPQHF.

This chain joins TRBV7-2 and TRBJ2-4, with 10 bases lining up with TRBD1. V gave up 6 bases and J gave up 8 bases; unmatched junction bases: 10. CDR3 size: 15 residues. CDR1 is SGHTA, CDR2 FQGNSA, per germline. The CDR3 loop reads CASSTRQGASDIQYF. CDR3 DNA sequence: TGTGCCAGCAGTACACGACAGGGGGCTAGTGACATTCAGTACTTC.

This clonotype was observed a few times. The rearrangement links TRBV3-1 to TRBJ1-4; D is unclear. Trimming shortened V by 0 bases and J by 8 bases, and 13 bases separated the two germline ends. The CDR3 runs to 15 residues. Germline assignment: CDR1 LGHDT and CDR2 YNNKEL (reference sequence). The CDR3 region has the DNA TGTGCCAGCAGCCAAGATGGTCCACCAGGCGAAAAACTGTTTTTT. Protein product: CASSQDGPPGEKLFF.

This clonotype was observed a few times. The rearrangement joins TRBV29-1 to TRBJ2-5; 7 positions match TRBD1. In germline, CDR1 is SQVTM, CDR2 ANQGSEA. The V gene end was trimmed by 8 bases and the J gene end by 1 base; junction bases not matched to a gene: 7. CDR3 length: 13 amino acids. CDR3 in DNA: TGCAGCTTCCCGGGACAGCTCCAAGAGACCCAGTACTTC. Its translation is CSFPGQLQETQYF. The variable domain in full, with the rest retrieved from reference TRBV29-1 and TRBJ2-5, is SAVISQKPSRDICQRGTSLTIQCQVDSQVTMMFWYRQQPGQSLTLIATANQGSEATYESGFVIDKFPISRPNLTFSTLTVSNMSPEDSSIYLCSFPGQLQETQYFGPGTRLLVL.

V gene TRBV27 combines with J gene TRBJ2-1; the D gene is possibly TRBD2 (6 bases). Germline V gene data show CDR1 as MNHEY and CDR2 as SMNVEV (reference sequence). Trimming pared 6 bases from V and 7 bases from J, leaving 19 bases between. CDR3 length equals 15 residues. CDR3 amino acids: CASSQSGSVGNEQFF. As DNA, the CDR3 is TGTGCCAGCAGCCAGAGCGGGTCCGTGGGGAATGAGCAGTTCTTC.

There are a few counts of this clonotype. This CDR3 reads CASSLISGLTTDTQYF. CDR3 DNA: TGTGCCAGCAGCTTGATTTCGGGACTCACCACAGATACGCAGTATTTT. The chain couples TRBV5-6 to TRBJ2-3, with D maybe TRBD2 (6 bases). This CDR3 has 16 residues. Germline CDR1 SGHDT, CDR2 YYEEEE. V was trimmed by 1 base and J by 2 bases, leaving 14 bases between them. Full variable domain (missing parts from reference TRBV5-6 and TRBJ2-3): DAGVTQSPTHLIKTRGQQVTLRCSPKSGHDTVSWYQQALGQGPQFIFQYYEEEERQRGNFPDRFSGHQFPNYSSELNVNALLLGDSALYLCASSLISGLTTDTQYFGPGTRLTVL.

This clonotype was picked up a small number of times. The gene calls are TRBV11-3 and TRBJ2-3; D is unresolved. In germline, CDR1 is SGHNT, CDR2 YENEEA. V was cut by 5 bases and J by 11 bases, with 17 bases left in between. The CDR3 is 13 residues long. Written as DNA, the CDR3 is TGTGCCAGCAGCCAAGGACCCCTTGGTGGGCAGTATTTT. This translates into CASSQGPLGGQYF.